This T cell receptor beta chain was retrieved from a study of blood T cell repertoires in COVID-19. Study as a whole: From T cells, B-cell-depleted T cells, or PBMCs came the material, which was cDNA or gDNA.

In its sample, this clone was seen many times. In the same sample, other DNA sequences code for this CDR3. CDR3 length equals 14 residues. Per germline, CDR1 LNHDA and CDR2 SQIVND (reference sequence). Losses at the gene ends were 5 bases for V and 4 bases for J; bases not matched to a gene: 5. Profiling relied on immunoSEQ multiplex PCR, and the TCRdb table lists in-frame clones only, not all of them. The sample contains roughly 360,000 clones, around four fifths of which appear only once. The chain uses TRBV19 and TRBJ1-1, with 9 bases fitting TRBD1. The sequenced material came from PBMCs or T cells enriched from blood (not recorded which). This clonotype was sampled from a woman in her 50s who had recovered from COVID-19. Here the CDR3 DNA reads TGTGCCAGTAGTGCGATACAGGGGGCCACTGAAGCTTTCTTT. It is translated as CASSAIQGATEAFF.